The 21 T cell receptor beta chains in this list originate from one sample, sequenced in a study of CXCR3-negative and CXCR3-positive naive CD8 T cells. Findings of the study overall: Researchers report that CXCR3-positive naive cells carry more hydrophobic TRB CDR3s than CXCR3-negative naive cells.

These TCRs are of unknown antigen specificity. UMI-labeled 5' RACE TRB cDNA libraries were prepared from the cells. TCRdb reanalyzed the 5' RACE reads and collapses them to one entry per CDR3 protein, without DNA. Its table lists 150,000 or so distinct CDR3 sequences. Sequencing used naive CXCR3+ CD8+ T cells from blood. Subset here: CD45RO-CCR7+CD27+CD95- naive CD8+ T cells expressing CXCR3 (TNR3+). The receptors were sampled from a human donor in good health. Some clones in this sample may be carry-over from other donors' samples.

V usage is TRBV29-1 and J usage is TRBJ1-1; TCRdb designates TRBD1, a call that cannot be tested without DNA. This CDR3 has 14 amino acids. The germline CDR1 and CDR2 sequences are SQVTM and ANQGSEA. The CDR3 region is CSSQGANLNTEAFF.

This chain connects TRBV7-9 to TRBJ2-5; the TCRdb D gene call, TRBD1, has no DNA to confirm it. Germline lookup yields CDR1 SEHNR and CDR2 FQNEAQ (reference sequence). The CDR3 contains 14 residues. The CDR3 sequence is CASSPRWGQETQYF. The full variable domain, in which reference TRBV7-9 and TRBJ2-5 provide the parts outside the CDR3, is DTGVSQNPRHKITKRGQNVTFRCDPISEHNRLYWYRQTLGQGPEFLTYFQNEAQLEKSRLLSDRFSAERPKGSFSTLEIQRTEQGDSAMYLCASSPRWGQETQYFGPGTRLLVL.

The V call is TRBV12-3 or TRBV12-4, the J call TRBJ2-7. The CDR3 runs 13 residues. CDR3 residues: CASSFGRYYEQYF.

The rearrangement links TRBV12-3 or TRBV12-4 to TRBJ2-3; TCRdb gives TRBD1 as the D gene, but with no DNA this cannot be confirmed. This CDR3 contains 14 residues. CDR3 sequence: CASSSGHYTDTQYF.

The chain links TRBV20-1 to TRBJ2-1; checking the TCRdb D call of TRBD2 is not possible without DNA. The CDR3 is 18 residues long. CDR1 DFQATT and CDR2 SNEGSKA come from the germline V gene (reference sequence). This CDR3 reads CSASRWGTSGTGDNEQFF.

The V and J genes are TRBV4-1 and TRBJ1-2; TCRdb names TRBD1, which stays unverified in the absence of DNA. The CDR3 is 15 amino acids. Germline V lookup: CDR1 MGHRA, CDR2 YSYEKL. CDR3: CASSQETGDSYGYTF.

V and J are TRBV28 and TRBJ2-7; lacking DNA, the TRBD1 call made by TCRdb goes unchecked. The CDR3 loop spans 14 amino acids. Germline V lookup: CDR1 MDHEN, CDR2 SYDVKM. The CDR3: CASSLGGTGTEQYF.

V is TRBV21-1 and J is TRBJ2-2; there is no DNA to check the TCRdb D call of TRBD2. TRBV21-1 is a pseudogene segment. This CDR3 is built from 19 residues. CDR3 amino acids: CASSKRRGLAESNTGELFF.

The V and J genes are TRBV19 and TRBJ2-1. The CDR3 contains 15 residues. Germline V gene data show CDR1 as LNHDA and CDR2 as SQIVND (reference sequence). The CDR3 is CASTHGGNSYNEQFF.

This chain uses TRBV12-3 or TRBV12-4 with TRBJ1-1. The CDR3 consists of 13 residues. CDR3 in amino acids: CASSLGVVTEAFF.

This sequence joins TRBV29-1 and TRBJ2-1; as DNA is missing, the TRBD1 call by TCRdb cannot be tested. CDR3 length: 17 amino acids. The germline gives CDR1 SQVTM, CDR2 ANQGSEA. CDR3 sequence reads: CSVEGESADRSYNEQFF.

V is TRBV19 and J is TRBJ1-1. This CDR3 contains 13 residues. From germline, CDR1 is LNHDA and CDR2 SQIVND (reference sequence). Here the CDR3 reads CASSLKVGTEAFF.

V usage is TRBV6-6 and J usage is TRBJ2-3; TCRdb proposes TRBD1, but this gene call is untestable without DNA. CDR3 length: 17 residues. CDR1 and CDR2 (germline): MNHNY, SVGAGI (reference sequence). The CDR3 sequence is CASSYSTSGGGTDTQYF.

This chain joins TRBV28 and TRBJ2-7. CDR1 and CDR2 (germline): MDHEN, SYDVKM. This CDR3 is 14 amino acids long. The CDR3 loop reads CASSLRIFGDEQYF.

CDR3 protein: CASSPTETNEKLFF. The chain uses TRBV12-3 or TRBV12-4 and TRBJ1-4; TCRdb names TRBD1, which stays unverified in the absence of DNA. This CDR3 region has 14 residues.

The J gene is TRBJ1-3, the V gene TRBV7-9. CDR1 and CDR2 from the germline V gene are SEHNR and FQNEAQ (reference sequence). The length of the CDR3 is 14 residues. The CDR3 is CASSPFDAGNTIYF.

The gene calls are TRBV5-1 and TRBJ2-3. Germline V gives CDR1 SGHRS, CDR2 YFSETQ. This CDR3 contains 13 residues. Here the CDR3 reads CASRPESTDTQYF.

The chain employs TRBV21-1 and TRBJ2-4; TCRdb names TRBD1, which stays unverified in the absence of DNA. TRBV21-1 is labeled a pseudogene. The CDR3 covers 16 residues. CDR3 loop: CASSKPTTGGKNIQDF.

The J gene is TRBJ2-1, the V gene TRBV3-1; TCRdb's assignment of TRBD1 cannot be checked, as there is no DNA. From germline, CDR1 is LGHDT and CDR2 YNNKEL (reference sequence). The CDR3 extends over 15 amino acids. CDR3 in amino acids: CASSSGGAGYNEQFF.

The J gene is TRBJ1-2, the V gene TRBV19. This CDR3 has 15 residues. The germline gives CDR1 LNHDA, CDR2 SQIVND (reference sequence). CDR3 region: CASSQRGSGIYGYTF.

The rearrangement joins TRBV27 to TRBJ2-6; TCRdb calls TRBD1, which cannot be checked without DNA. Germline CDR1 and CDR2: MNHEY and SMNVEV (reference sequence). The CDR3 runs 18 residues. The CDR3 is CASSLGTGGFSGANVLTF.